This T cell receptor (beta chain) was captured in a study of CD8 T cells in Susac syndrome. With respect to this clonotype: Its antigen is unknown.

The V and J ends lost 1 base and 9 bases respectively, with 8 bases between them. The CDR3 has 13 residues. Germline V CDR1 and CDR2: SGHRS, YFSETQ. The control group consisted of healthy donors matched for age and sex. TEMRA cells were enriched by FACS, and CD4+ and CD8+ T cells were negatively isolated. When the RNA was reverse transcribed, random hexamers were used with an input of roughly 0.45 to 1 ug. TCRdb re-called the immunoSEQ multiplex PCR reads with MiXCR, one entry per CDR3 protein. This sample has some 100,000 distinct CDR3 sequences, with 95% to 98% found just once. General study points: Only a relatively small number of individuals were included in the TCR sequencing and HLA analysis.

Sequenced material: CD4+ T cells from PBMCs. J is TRBJ1-6 and V is TRBV5-1; D gene unclear. The clonotype originates from a human donor in good health. The CDR3 loop reads CASSLTTGSPLHF. CDR3 DNA sequence: TGCGCCAGCAGCTTGACAACCGGTTCACCCCTCCACTTT.